This T cell receptor (beta chain) was identified in a study of cytomegalovirus exposure and HLA in healthy donors. Study-wide findings and caveats: The sole available immune exposure information was CMV serostatus. TCR beta V- and J-gene trimming, according to a later analysis, was linked to a missense DCLRE1C variant.

Trimming removed 5 bases from V and 3 bases from J, with 16 bases in between. This CDR3 has 15 amino acids. The germline CDR1 and CDR2 sequences are SGHAT and FQNNGV. A word on this clone: As yet, its antigen is unknown.

Use of 60 Vbeta and 13 Jbeta primers characterized the PCR. The method was immunoSEQ multiplex PCR; TCRdb's version includes in-frame clones alone and lacks a portion of them. The sample consists of 85,000 to 100,000 clones, roughly 77% of them appearing once. The origin of this receptor is a man in his thirties or forties in good health and CMV-seronegative. Input material: PBMCs. This sequence joins TRBV11-2 and TRBJ1-2; a possible D gene is TRBD1 (6 bases). In DNA form, the CDR3 reads TGTGCCAGCAGCCACGGGGGGGGCTCCCACTATGGCTACACCTTC. Translation: CASSHGGGSHYGYTF.